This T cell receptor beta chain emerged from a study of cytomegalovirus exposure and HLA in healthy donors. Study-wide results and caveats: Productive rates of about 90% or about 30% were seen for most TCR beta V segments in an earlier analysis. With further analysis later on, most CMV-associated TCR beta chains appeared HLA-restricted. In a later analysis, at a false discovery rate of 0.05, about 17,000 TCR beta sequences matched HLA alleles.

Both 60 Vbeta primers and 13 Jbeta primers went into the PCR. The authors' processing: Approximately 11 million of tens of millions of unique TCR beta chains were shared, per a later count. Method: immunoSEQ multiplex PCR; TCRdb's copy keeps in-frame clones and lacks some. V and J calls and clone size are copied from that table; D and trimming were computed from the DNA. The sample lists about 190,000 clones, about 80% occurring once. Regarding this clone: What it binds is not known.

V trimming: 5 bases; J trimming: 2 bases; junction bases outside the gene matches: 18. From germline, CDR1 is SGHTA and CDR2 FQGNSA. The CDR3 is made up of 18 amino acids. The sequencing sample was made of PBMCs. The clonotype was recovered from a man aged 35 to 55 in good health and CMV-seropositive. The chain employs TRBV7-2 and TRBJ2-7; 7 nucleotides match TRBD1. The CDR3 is CASSPTGQFRLGAYEQYF. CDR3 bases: TGTGCCAGCAGCCCCACGGGACAGTTTCGATTAGGGGCCTACGAGCAGTACTTC.